The 30 T cell receptor beta chains reported below all come from one sample, sequenced in a study of Ad26.COV2.S vaccination and SARS-CoV-2 variants. TCRdb's copy holds only in-frame clones and misses some; the assay was immunoSEQ multiplex PCR. This table has more than 300,000 clones, around four fifths appearing once. The treatment here: 19 received Ad26.COV2.S at low or high dose, single or two shots; 5 received placebo; per-sample allocation not given. Sampling happened 63 days after the first vaccine or placebo injection. The sequenced sample was peripheral blood, obtained in a trial of Ad26.COV2.S vaccine versus placebo. The origin of the receptors is a person aged 18 to 59 who received the Ad26.COV2.S COVID-19 vaccine or a placebo.

This clone has more than one count but fewer than ten. The chain joins TRBV7-8 to TRBJ2-5; no definite D call. Trimming shortened V by 5 bases and J by 3 bases, and 13 bases separated the two germline ends. This CDR3 is 14 amino acids long. Germline lookup yields CDR1 SGHVS and CDR2 FQNEAQ. The CDR3 sequence is CASSRDWAEETQYF. In DNA form, the CDR3 reads TGTGCCAGCAGCCGAGACTGGGCTGAAGAGACCCAGTACTTC.

The chain couples TRBV3-1 (or the pseudogene TRBV3-2) to TRBJ2-1, with TRBD2 matching over 15 bases. From germline, CDR1 is LGHDT and CDR2 YNNKEL (reference sequence). The CDR3 sequence is 16 residues long. Unmatched junction bases numbered 10, after V lost 4 bases and J lost 12 bases. The CDR3 is CASSPSGLAGGLWQFF. As DNA, the CDR3 is TGTGCCAGCAGCCCCTCGGGACTAGCGGGGGGTTTGTGGCAGTTCTTC.

The chain couples TRBV5-1 to TRBJ1-5; possibly TRBD1 for D (6 bases). V was shortened by 4 bases and J by 5 bases, with 16 bases between the two germline ends. CDR1 is SGHRS and CDR2 is YFSETQ in the germline V gene. The CDR3 runs to 15 residues. CDR3 residues: CASSPGGGAYQPQHF. In DNA form, the CDR3 reads TGCGCCAGCAGCCCCGGAGGGGGGGCGTATCAGCCCCAGCATTTT.

The J gene is TRBJ2-1, the V gene TRBV18; 12 bases map to TRBD2. There are 15 residues in the CDR3. V gave up 6 bases and J gave up 6 bases; unmatched junction bases: 6. The germline V gene has CDR1 KGHSH and CDR2 LQKENI. CDR3 DNA sequence: TGTGCCAGCTCTGGACTAGCGGGGCTCGTCAATGAGCAGTTCTTC. Translating it yields CASSGLAGLVNEQFF.

Only one count was recorded for this clone. The rearrangement uses TRBV19 and TRBJ1-5; 8 bases are a match to TRBD1. The CDR3 consists of 14 residues. The germline V gene encodes CDR1 LNHDA and CDR2 SQIVND (reference sequence). V dropped 4 bases and J dropped 5; count of bases not matched to a gene: 4. CDR3 loop: CASSTGRGHQPQHF. As DNA, the CDR3 is TGTGCCAGTAGTACGGGCAGGGGGCATCAGCCCCAGCATTTT.

The J gene is TRBJ1-4, the V gene TRBV7-2; D perhaps matches TRBD1 (5 bases). Germline lookup yields CDR1 SGHTA and CDR2 FQGNSA. Trimming took off 4 bases at V and 7 bases at J, with 19 bases between the two ends. The length of the CDR3 is 16 residues. This CDR3 is CASSSRGGVGSEKLFF. Here the CDR3 DNA reads TGTGCCAGCAGCTCCCGTGGGGGGGTAGGATCTGAAAAACTGTTTTTT.

The gene calls are TRBV5-1 and TRBJ2-5; D gene uncertain. V was clipped by 0 bases and J by 9 bases, with 12 bases between them. The CDR3 is 13 amino acids. Germline CDR1 is SGHRS and CDR2 is YFSETQ. This chain's CDR3 is CASSLGVGSSQYF. The CDR3 DNA follows: TGCGCCAGCAGCTTGGGAGTAGGTTCGTCCCAGTACTTC.

The rearrangement uses TRBV5-1 and TRBJ2-6, with D unclear. Trimming removed 6 bases from V and 0 bases from J, with 10 bases in between. This CDR3 has 15 amino acids. In germline, CDR1 is SGHRS, CDR2 YFSETQ. CDR3 in DNA: TGCGCCAGCAACTCGCCCAGCTCTGGGGCCAACGTCCTGACTTTC. This sequence encodes CASNSPSSGANVLTF.

This chain links TRBV4-2 with TRBJ2-2; no clear D. V lost 0 bases and J lost 4, with 6 bases in between. Germline loops: CDR1 LGHNA, CDR2 YNFKEQ. This CDR3 has 14 residues. The CDR3: CASSQDPATGELFF. In DNA form, the CDR3 reads TGTGCCAGCAGCCAAGACCCCGCCACCGGGGAGCTGTTTTTT.

J is TRBJ1-1 and V is TRBV7-8; 11 bases fit TRBD1. Germline V gene data show CDR1 as SGHVS and CDR2 as FQNEAQ. The length of the CDR3 is 16 residues. V shed 5 bases and J 0 bases; nucleotides not matched to a gene: 5. The CDR3 bases are TGTGCCAGCAGCCGGACAGGGGGCTGGGTGAACACTGAAGCTTTCTTT. It codes for CASSRTGGWVNTEAFF.

The chain recombines TRBV6-5 with TRBJ1-1, with TRBD1 as a possible D gene (6 bases). Germline values: CDR1 MNHEY, CDR2 SVGAGI. V lost 6 bases and J lost 2, with 13 bases in between. The CDR3 sequence is 14 residues long. DNA for the CDR3: TGTGCCAGCAGCCTCGGGACAAGAAACACTGAAGCTTTCTTT. It translates to CASSLGTRNTEAFF.

This rearrangement joins TRBV4-2 to TRBJ2-5; TRBD2 might be the D (6 bases). The CDR3 has 14 residues. Trimming removed 2 bases at V and 5 bases at J, with 12 bases between. Per germline, CDR1 LGHNA and CDR2 YNFKEQ. This CDR3 is CASSQPGTVETQYF. For the CDR3, the DNA is TGTGCCAGCAGCCAACCCGGGACTGTTGAGACCCAGTACTTC.

The CDR3 nucleotides read TGTGCCAGCAGTTACAGCAGGGGAGGGACCGGGGAGCTGTTTTTT. Encoded protein: CASSYSRGGTGELFF. The chain employs TRBV6-5 and TRBJ2-2; TRBD2 might be the D (7 bases). CDR3 size: 15 residues. Germline V gene data show CDR1 as MNHEY and CDR2 as SVGAGI. V was cut by 2 bases and J by 5 bases, with 12 bases left in between.

This clone was seen a single time. This chain connects TRBV9 to TRBJ1-3; 7 nucleotides match TRBD1. Germline values: CDR1 SGDLS, CDR2 YYNGEE. This CDR3 is 18 amino acids long. J lost 1 base, V lost 2 bases, and 12 bases had no gene match. CDR3 amino acids: CASSVIPGTALSGNTIYF. The DNA of the CDR3 is TGTGCCAGCAGCGTCATCCCCGGGACAGCTTTATCTGGAAACACCATATATTTT.

The CDR3 reads CALGGHTGELFF. The CDR3 region has the DNA TGTGCCCTCGGGGGCCACACCGGGGAGCTGTTTTTT. This chain connects TRBV7-3 to TRBJ2-2; D may match TRBD1 or TRBD2 (6 bases each). The CDR3 sequence is 12 residues long. V was shortened by 11 bases and J by 3 bases, with 10 bases between the two germline ends. Per germline, CDR1 SGHTA and CDR2 FQGTGA.

The chain combines TRBV4-2 with TRBJ2-2, with a possible D match to TRBD2 (6 bases). Germline lookup yields CDR1 LGHNA and CDR2 YNFKEQ. This CDR3 comprises 16 residues. V gave up 5 bases and J gave up 5 bases, with 18 bases separating them. DNA of the CDR3: TGTGCCAGCAGCTTACAGCGGGCGCAACCAACCGGGGAGCTGTTTTTT. Protein sequence: CASSLQRAQPTGELFF.

This sequence joins TRBV6-5 and TRBJ1-1; D is undetermined. Between the trimmed V and J ends, which lost 1 base and 4 bases, there was a span of 16 bases. The V gene's germline CDR1 is MNHEY and CDR2 SVGAGI. The CDR3 is made up of 16 amino acids. The CDR3 loop reads CASSYLTGTVGTEAFF. DNA of the CDR3: TGTGCCAGCAGTTACTTGACGGGAACGGTCGGCACTGAAGCTTTCTTT.

J is TRBJ2-2 and V is TRBV11-3; the D gene is possibly TRBD1 (7 bases). Germline assignment: CDR1 SGHNT and CDR2 YENEEA. The CDR3 consists of 16 residues. V was clipped by 0 bases and J by 6 bases, with 14 bases between them. The CDR3 nucleotides read TGTGCCAGCAGCTTAGAGGCAGGGGGGTTATCCGGGGAGCTGTTTTTT. Translation: CASSLEAGGLSGELFF. The complete variable domain, with remaining parts taken from reference TRBV11-3 and TRBJ2-2, reads EAGVVQSPRYKIIEKKQPVAFWCNPISGHNTLYWYLQNLGQGPELLIRYENEEAVDDSQLPKDRFSAERLKGVDSTLKIQPAELGDSAVYLCASSLEAGGLSGELFFGEGSRLTVL.

This clone came up a few times. The chain recombines TRBV19 with TRBJ1-5; D is ambiguous. Germline V CDR1 and CDR2: LNHDA, SQIVND (reference sequence). CDR3 length: 15 residues. The ends were cut back, 9 bases at V and 0 bases at J, with 15 bases in the middle. The CDR3 reads CASRRERNSNQPQHF. The CDR3 DNA follows: TGTGCCAGCCGAAGGGAGCGGAATAGCAATCAGCCCCAGCATTTT.

At least ten counts were recorded for this clone. The same CDR3 arises from other DNA sequences in this sample as well. The rearrangement uses TRBV28 and TRBJ1-5; 11 nucleotides match TRBD1. The J segment lost 5 bases and the V segment lost 6 bases, leaving 6 bases of the junction unmatched. CDR1 MDHEN and CDR2 SYDVKM come from the germline V gene. The CDR3 runs 15 residues. The CDR3 region has the DNA TGTGCCAGCAGACCCGGGACAGGGGGTGATCAGCCCCAGCATTTT. Translated, it gives CASRPGTGGDQPQHF.

The chain couples TRBV3-1 (or the pseudogene TRBV3-2) to TRBJ2-2; the D gene could be TRBD1 or TRBD2 (5 bases each). V was pared by 7 bases and J by 7 bases, with 16 bases between. The CDR3 runs 14 residues. The germline CDR1 and CDR2 sequences are LGHDT and YNNKEL (reference sequence). CDR3 DNA: TGTGCCAGCACTACCGGGGCGGGCATCGGGGAGCTGTTTTTT. Translated: CASTTGAGIGELFF.

This clone was detected only once. CDR3 coding DNA: TGTGCCAGCAGCCCCCAGGGGGCAGCTAATGAAAAACTGTTTTTT. It encodes CASSPQGAANEKLFF. J is TRBJ1-4 and V is TRBV7-9, with 8 bases fitting TRBD1. The CDR3 consists of 15 residues. Germline CDR1 SEHNR, CDR2 FQNEAQ (reference sequence). The V and J ends lost 5 bases and 3 bases, in that order; junction bases with no gene match: 5.

The chain carries TRBV30 and TRBJ2-7; 9 bases align to TRBD1. The germline gives CDR1 GTSNPN, CDR2 SVGIG (reference sequence). This CDR3 contains 13 residues. The J segment lost 6 bases and the V segment lost 2 bases, leaving 5 bases of the junction unmatched. The CDR3 here is CAWSSGTGTEQYF. In DNA form, the CDR3 reads TGTGCCTGGAGTAGTGGGACAGGGACCGAGCAGTACTTC.

This sequence joins TRBV28 and TRBJ1-2; the D gene is possibly TRBD1 (5 bases). Germline lookup yields CDR1 MDHEN and CDR2 SYDVKM. The CDR3 length is 13 residues. V was shortened by 3 bases and J by 4 bases, with 9 bases between the two germline ends. CDR3 coding DNA: TGTGCCAGCAGTTTGGCAGGGCTCTATGGCTACACCTTC. Amino acids: CASSLAGLYGYTF.

In DNA, the CDR3 is TGCGCCAGCAGCTTAATGGGGACAGGGGGAGGCACTGAAGCTTTCTTT. Translation gives CASSLMGTGGGTEAFF. The gene calls are TRBV5-1 and TRBJ1-1; 11 bases agree with TRBD1. The length of the CDR3 is 16 residues. J gave up 4 bases and V 2 bases, and 7 bases lay outside the gene matches. CDR1 is SGHRS, CDR2 YFSETQ, per germline.

V usage is TRBV7-9 and J usage is TRBJ2-3, with D perhaps given as TRBD1 or TRBD2 (5 bases each). The length of the CDR3 is 16 residues. CDR1 and CDR2 from the germline V gene are SEHNR and FQNEAQ (reference sequence). V dropped 5 bases and J dropped 11 bases, with 26 bases sitting between them. The CDR3 reads CASSTPGQGGPRGQYF. The CDR3 DNA reads as TGTGCCAGCAGCACCCCGGGGCAGGGTGGGCCCCGAGGGCAGTATTTT.

This clone turned up a few times. The chain is built from TRBV7-3 and TRBJ2-1, with D perhaps given as TRBD1 or TRBD2 (5 bases each). The CDR3 consists of 14 residues. The germline CDR1 and CDR2 sequences are SGHTA and FQGTGA. V was shortened by 5 bases and J by 9 bases, with 17 bases between the two germline ends. CDR3 in amino acids: CASSMGPTSGEQFF. The CDR3 DNA is TGTGCCAGCAGCATGGGACCTACCAGCGGTGAGCAGTTCTTC.

The gene calls are TRBV13 and TRBJ1-2; 8 bases line up with TRBD1. The CDR3 length is 14 residues. The germline V gene has CDR1 PRHDT and CDR2 FYEKMQ (reference sequence). J was trimmed by 2 bases and V by 7 bases; bases with no gene match: 6. The CDR3 DNA is TGTGCCAGCACCCTCAGGGGGCAAAACTATGGCTACACCTTC. Its translation is CASTLRGQNYGYTF.

J is TRBJ1-1 and V is TRBV5-1; D unresolved. Trimming left V 1 base short and J 1 base short, with 5 bases between. Germline V gives CDR1 SGHRS, CDR2 YFSETQ. The CDR3 is made up of 13 amino acids. The CDR3 loop is CASSLTQNTEAFF. As DNA, the CDR3 is TGCGCCAGCAGCTTGACTCAGAACACTGAAGCTTTCTTT.

The J gene is TRBJ2-4, the V gene TRBV5-4; tentative D call: TRBD1 (6 bases). V lost 4 bases to trimming and J lost 2 bases, with 7 bases between them. Germline CDR1 and CDR2: SGHNT and YYREEE (reference sequence). The CDR3 contains 13 residues. The chain's CDR3 is CASSRDTKNIQYF. The CDR3, as DNA: TGTGCCAGCAGCCGGGACACCAAAAACATTCAGTACTTC.